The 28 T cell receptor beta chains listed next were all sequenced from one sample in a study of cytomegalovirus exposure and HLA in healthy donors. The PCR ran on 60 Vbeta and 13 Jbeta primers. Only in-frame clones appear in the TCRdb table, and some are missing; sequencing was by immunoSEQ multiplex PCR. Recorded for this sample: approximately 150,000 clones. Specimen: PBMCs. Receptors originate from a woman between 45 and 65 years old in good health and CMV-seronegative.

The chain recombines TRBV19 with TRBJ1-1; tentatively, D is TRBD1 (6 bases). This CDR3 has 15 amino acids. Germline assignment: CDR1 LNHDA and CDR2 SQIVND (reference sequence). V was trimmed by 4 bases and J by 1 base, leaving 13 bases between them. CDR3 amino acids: CASSTVRDKNTEAFF. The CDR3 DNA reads TGTGCCAGTAGTACCGTCCGGGACAAGAACACTGAAGCTTTCTTT.

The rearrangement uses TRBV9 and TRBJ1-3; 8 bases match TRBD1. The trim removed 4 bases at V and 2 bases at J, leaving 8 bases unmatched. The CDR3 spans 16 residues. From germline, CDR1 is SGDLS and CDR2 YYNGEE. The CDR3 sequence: CASSTQQGVTGNTIYF. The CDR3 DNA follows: TGTGCCAGCAGCACCCAACAGGGGGTAACTGGAAACACCATATATTTT.

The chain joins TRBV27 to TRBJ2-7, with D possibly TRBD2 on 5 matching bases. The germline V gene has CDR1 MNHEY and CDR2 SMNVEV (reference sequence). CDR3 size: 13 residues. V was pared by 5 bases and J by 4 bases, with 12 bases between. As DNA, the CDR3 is TGTGCCAGCAGTCCTCGGACTGGGTACGAGCAGTACTTC. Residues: CASSPRTGYEQYF.

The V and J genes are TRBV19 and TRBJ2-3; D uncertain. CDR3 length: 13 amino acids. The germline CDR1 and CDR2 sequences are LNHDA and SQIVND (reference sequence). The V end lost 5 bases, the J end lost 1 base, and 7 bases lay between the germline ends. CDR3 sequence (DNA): TGTGCCAGTAGTGTAGGAGGCACAGATACGCAGTATTTT. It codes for CASSVGGTDTQYF.

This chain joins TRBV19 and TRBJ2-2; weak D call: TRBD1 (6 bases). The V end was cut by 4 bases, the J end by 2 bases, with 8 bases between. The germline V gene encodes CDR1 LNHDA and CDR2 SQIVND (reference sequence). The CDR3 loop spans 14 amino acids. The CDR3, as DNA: TGTGCCAGTAGTAGGACAGTTAACACCGGGGAGCTGTTTTTT. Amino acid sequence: CASSRTVNTGELFF.

The CDR3 here is CASSVEGAGGTEAFF. The CDR3 DNA follows: TGTGCCAGCAGCGTCGAGGGGGCCGGGGGCACTGAAGCTTTCTTT. The rearrangement uses TRBV9 and TRBJ1-1; TRBD1 agrees at 7 bases. Trimming cost V 2 bases and J 4 bases; bases outside gene matches: 8. The germline V gene has CDR1 SGDLS and CDR2 YYNGEE. The CDR3 has 15 amino acids. Combining the CDR3 with reference TRBV9 and TRBJ1-1 gives the whole variable domain DSGVTQTPKHLITATGQRVTLRCSPRSGDLSVYWYQQSLDQGLQFLIQYYNGEERAKGNILERFSAQQFPDLHSELNLSSLELGDSALYFCASSVEGAGGTEAFFGQGTRLTVV.

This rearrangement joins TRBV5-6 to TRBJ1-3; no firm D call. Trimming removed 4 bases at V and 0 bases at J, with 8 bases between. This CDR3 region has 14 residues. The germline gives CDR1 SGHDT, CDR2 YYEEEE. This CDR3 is CASSQQLSGNTIYF. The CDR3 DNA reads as TGTGCCAGCAGCCAACAGCTCTCTGGAAACACCATATATTTT.

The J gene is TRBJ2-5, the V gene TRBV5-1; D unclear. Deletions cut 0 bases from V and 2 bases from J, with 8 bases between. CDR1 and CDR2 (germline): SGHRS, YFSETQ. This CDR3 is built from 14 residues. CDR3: CASSLVTTQETQYF. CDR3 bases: TGCGCCAGCAGCTTGGTAACGACTCAAGAGACCCAGTACTTC.

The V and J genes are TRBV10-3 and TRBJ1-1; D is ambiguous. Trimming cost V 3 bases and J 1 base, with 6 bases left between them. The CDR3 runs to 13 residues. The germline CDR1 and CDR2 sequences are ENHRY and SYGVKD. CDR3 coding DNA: TGTGCCATCAGTGACGGGGAGAACACTGAAGCTTTCTTT. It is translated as CAISDGENTEAFF.

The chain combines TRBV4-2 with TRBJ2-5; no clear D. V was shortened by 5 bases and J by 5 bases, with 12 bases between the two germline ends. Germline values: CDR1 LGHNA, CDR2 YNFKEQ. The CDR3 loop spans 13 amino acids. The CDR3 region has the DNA TGTGCCAGCAGCTCTCCAACAGTTGAGACCCAGTACTTC. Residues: CASSSPTVETQYF.

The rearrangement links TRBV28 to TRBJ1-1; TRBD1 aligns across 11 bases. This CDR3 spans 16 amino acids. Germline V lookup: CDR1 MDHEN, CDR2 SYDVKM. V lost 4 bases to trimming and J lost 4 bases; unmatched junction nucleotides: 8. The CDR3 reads CASSSLTGTGGTEAFF. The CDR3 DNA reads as TGTGCCAGCAGTTCACTGACCGGGACAGGGGGCACTGAAGCTTTCTTT.

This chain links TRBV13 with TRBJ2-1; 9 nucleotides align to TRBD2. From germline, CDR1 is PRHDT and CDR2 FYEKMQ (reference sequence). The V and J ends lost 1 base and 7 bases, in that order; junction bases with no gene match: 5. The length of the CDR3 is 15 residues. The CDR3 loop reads CASSLVAGVPNEQFF. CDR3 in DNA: TGTGCCAGCAGCTTAGTAGCGGGAGTTCCGAATGAGCAGTTCTTC.

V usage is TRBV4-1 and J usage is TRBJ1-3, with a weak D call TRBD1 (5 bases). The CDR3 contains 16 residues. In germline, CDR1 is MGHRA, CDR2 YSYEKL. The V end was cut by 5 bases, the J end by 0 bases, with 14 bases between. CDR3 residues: CASSKYTGRSGNTIYF. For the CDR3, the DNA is TGCGCCAGCAGCAAGTATACAGGTCGCTCTGGAAACACCATATATTTT.

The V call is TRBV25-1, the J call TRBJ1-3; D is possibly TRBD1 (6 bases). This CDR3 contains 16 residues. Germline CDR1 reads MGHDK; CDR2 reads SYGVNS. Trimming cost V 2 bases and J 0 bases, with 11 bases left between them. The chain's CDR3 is CASSETGTISGNTIYF. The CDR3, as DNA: TGTGCCAGCAGTGAAACAGGGACAATCTCTGGAAACACCATATATTTT.

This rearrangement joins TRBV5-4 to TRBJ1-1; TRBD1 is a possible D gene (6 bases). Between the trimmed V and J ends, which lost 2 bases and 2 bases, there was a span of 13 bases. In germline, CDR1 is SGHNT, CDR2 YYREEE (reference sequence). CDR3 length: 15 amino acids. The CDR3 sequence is CASSLIDRRNTEAFF. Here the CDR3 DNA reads TGTGCCAGCAGCTTAATAGACAGGAGAAACACTGAAGCTTTCTTT. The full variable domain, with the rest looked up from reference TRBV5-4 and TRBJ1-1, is ETGVTQSPTHLIKTRGQQVTLRCSSQSGHNTVSWYQQALGQGPQFIFQYYREEENGRGNFPPRFSGLQFPNYSSELNVNALELDDSALYLCASSLIDRRNTEAFFGQGTRLTVV.

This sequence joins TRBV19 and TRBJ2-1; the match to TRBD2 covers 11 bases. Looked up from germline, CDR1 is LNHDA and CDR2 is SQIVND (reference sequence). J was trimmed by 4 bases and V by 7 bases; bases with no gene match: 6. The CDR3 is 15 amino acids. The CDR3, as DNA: TGTGCCAGTACCACTTCTAGCGGGAGGTACAATGAGCAGTTCTTC. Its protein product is CASTTSSGRYNEQFF.

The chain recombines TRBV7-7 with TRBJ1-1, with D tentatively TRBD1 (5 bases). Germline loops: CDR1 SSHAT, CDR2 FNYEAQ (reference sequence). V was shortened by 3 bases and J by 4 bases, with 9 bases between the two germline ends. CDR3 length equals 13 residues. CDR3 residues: CASSFSGLTEAFF. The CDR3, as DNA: TGTGCCAGCAGCTTTTCGGGACTCACTGAAGCTTTCTTT.

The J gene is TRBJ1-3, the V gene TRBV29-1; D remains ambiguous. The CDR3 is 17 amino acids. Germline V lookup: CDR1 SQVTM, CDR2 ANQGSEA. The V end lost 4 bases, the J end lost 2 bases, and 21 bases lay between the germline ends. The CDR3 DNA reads TGCAGCGTTGTGTTCTTAGAACAACTAGGAGCTGGAAACACCATATATTTT. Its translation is CSVVFLEQLGAGNTIYF.

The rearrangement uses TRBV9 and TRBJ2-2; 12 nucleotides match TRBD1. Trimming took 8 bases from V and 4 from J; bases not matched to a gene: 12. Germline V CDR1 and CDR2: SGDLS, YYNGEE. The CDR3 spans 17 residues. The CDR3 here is CASTGTGGAGGTGELFF. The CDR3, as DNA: TGTGCCAGTACCGGGACAGGGGGCGCCGGAGGCACCGGGGAGCTGTTTTTT.

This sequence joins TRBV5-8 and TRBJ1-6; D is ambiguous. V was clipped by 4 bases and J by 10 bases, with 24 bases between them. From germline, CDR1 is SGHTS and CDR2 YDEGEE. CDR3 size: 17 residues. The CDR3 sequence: CASSLPPFRKDRSPLHF. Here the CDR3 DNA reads TGTGCCAGCAGCCTTCCACCCTTCAGGAAAGATAGGTCACCCCTCCACTTT.

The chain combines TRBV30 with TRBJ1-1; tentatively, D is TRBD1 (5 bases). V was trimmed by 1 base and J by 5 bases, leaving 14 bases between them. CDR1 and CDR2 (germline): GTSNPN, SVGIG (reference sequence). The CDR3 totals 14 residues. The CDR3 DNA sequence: TGTGCCTGGAGTGCACCGGGGGAAAAAACTGAAGCTTTCTTT. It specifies CAWSAPGEKTEAFF.

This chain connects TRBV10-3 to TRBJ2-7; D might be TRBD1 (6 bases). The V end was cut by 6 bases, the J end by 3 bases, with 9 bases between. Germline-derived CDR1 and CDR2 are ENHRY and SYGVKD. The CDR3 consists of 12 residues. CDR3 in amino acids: CAISAGVYEQYF. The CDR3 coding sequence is TGTGCCATCAGCGCAGGGGTCTACGAGCAGTACTTC.

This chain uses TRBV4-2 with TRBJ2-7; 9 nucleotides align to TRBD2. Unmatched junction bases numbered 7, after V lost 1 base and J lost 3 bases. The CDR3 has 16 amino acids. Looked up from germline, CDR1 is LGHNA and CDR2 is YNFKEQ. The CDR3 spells CASSQVPGLALYEQYF. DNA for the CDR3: TGTGCCAGCAGCCAAGTACCGGGACTAGCTCTCTACGAGCAGTACTTC.

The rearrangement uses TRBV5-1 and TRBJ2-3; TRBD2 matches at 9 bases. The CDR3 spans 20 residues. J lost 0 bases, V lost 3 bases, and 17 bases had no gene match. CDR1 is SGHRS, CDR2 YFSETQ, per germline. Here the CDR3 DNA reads TGCGCCAGCAGCTCCACCGCCCTAGCGGGGTTCCAACCTAGCACAGATACGCAGTATTTT. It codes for CASSSTALAGFQPSTDTQYF. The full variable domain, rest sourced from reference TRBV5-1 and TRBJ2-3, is KAGVTQTPRYLIKTRGQQVTLSCSPISGHRSVSWYQQTPGQGLQFLFEYFSETQRNKGNFPGRFSGRQFSNSRSEMNVSTLELGDSALYLCASSSTALAGFQPSTDTQYFGPGTRLTVL.

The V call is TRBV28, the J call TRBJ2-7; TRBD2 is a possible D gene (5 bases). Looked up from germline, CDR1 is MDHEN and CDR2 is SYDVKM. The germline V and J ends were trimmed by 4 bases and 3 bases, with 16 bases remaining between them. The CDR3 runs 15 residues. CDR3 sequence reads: CASSWINGDHYEQYF. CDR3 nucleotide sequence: TGTGCCAGCAGTTGGATAAACGGGGATCACTACGAGCAGTACTTC.

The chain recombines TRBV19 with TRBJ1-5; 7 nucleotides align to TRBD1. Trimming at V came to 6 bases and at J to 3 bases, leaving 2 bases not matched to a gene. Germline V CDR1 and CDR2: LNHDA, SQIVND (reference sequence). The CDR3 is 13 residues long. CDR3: CASRGQFNQPQHF. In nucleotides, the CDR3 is TGTGCCAGTAGGGGACAGTTCAATCAGCCCCAGCATTTT. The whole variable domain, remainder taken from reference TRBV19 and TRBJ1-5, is DGGITQSPKYLFRKEGQNVTLSCEQNLNHDAMYWYRQDPGQGLRLIYYSQIVNDFQKGDIAEGYSVSREKKESFPLTVTSAQKNPTAFYLCASRGQFNQPQHFGDGTRLSIL.

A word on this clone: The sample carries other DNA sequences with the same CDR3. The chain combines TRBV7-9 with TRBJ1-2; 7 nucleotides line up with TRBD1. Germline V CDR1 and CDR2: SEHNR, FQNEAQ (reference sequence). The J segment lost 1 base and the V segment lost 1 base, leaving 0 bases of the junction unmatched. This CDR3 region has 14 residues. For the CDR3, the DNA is TGTGCCAGCAGCTTAGGACAGGGTAACTATGGCTACACCTTC. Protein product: CASSLGQGNYGYTF. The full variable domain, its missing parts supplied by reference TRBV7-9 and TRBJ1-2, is DTGVSQNPRHKITKRGQNVTFRCDPISEHNRLYWYRQTLGQGPEFLTYFQNEAQLEKSRLLSDRFSAERPKGSFSTLEIQRTEQGDSAMYLCASSLGQGNYGYTFGSGTRLTVV.

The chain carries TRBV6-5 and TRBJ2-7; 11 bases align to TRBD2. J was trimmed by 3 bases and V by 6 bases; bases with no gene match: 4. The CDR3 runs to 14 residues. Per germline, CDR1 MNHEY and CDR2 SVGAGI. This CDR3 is CASSRLAGIYEQYF. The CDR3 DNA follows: TGTGCCAGCAGCAGACTAGCGGGGATCTACGAGCAGTACTTC.